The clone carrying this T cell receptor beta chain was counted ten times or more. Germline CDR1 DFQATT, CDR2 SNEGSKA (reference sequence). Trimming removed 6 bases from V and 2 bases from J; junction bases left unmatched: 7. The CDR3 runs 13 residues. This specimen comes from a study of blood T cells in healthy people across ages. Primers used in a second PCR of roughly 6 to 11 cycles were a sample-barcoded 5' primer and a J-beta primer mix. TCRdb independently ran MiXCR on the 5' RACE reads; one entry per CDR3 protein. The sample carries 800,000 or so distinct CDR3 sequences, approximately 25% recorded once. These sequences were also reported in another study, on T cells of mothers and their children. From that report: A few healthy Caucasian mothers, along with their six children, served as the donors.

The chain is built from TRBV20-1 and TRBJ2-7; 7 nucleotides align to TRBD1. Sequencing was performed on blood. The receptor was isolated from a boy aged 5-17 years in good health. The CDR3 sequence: CSAEDRRAYEQYF. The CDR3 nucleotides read TGCAGTGCCGAGGACAGGCGAGCCTACGAGCAGTACTTC.